The 27 T cell receptor beta chains reported below all come from one sample, sequenced in a study of vaccination and CD4 T cells after COVID-19. With the Oncomine TCR Beta short-read assay, DNA from cultured CD4+ T cells was sequenced. TCRdb fed the PCR reads into MiXCR, producing one record per CDR3 protein. Found here are about 10,000 distinct CDR3 sequences, roughly 30% of them singletons; the top ten hold approximately 16%. Documented treatment: approximately 9-day PBMC culture with coronavirus spike peptide pools or control peptides (ViraFEST assay). These receptors have no identified antigens. The source was CD4+ T cells from blood, cultured in vitro, collected after SARS-CoV-2 vaccination. These receptor sequences come from a human donor who had recovered from COVID-19.

This clonotype was observed a handful of times. The rearrangement links TRBV27 to TRBJ1-6; 8 bases map to TRBD1. Per germline, CDR1 MNHEY and CDR2 SMNVEV (reference sequence). The CDR3 covers 14 residues. After removal of 6 bases from V and 6 bases from J, the junction contained 4 bases not matched to a gene. The DNA of the CDR3 is TGTGCCAGCAGGCCAGGGGGCAGTAATTCACCCCTCCACTTT. Protein sequence: CASRPGGSNSPLHF.

This clonotype has a handful of counts. The gene calls are TRBV20-1 and TRBJ2-1; the match to TRBD2 covers 9 bases. Germline-derived CDR1 and CDR2 are DFQATT and SNEGSKA (reference sequence). The V segment lost 0 bases and the J segment 6 bases; nucleotides outside the gene matches: 6. There are 15 residues in the CDR3. Here the CDR3 reads CSARDPASGANEQFF. The CDR3 DNA reads TGCAGTGCTAGAGATCCCGCTAGCGGGGCCAATGAGCAGTTCTTC.

This clonotype has a handful of counts. This chain joins TRBV19 and TRBJ2-3; 7 bases line up with TRBD2. Germline CDR1 is LNHDA and CDR2 is SQIVND (reference sequence). V shed 3 bases, J shed 1 base, and the junction held 10 bases outside the gene matches. The CDR3 has 17 amino acids. In nucleotides, the CDR3 is TGTGCCAGTAGTATTGGCCGCGGGGCGGGAGGCACAGATACGCAGTATTTT. Encoded protein: CASSIGRGAGGTDTQYF.

Regarding this clonotype: The conserved phenylalanine or tryptophan normally closing the CDR3 is absent here, so this likely arose from a read error. This chain links TRBV6-5 with TRBJ1-2, with TRBD1 matching over 7 bases. Germline CDR1 reads MNHEY; CDR2 reads SVGAGI. V dropped 4 bases and J dropped 4; count of bases not matched to a gene: 15. CDR3 size: 17 residues. The CDR3 region has the DNA TGTGCCAGCAGTTTCAAAAGGACAGGCGCAATATCCTATGGCTACACCCTC. This encodes CASSFKRTGAISYGYTL.

The V call is TRBV27, the J call TRBJ1-2; 11 bases map to TRBD1. This CDR3 has 14 residues. V gave up 6 bases and J gave up 4 bases; unmatched junction bases: 4. Germline CDR1 MNHEY, CDR2 SMNVEV (reference sequence). The CDR3 DNA sequence: TGTGCCAGCAGCAAGGGACAGGGGGTCTATGGCTACACCTTC. Translation gives CASSKGQGVYGYTF.

J is TRBJ1-6 and V is TRBV20-1; maybe TRBD1 (5 bases). CDR3 length equals 18 residues. Germline CDR1 is DFQATT and CDR2 is SNEGSKA (reference sequence). The V gene lost 1 base and the J gene lost 5 bases, with 21 bases spanning the gap. CDR3 residues: CSARGSEFGAGNNSPLHF. In nucleotides, the CDR3 is TGCAGTGCTAGAGGCTCTGAATTTGGGGCAGGGAATAATTCACCCCTCCACTTT.

The sample holds one count of this clonotype. The chain employs TRBV5-1 and TRBJ2-3, with 7 bases fitting TRBD2. Germline V gene lookup returns CDR1 SGHRS and CDR2 YFSETQ. J gave up 0 bases and V 2 bases, and 3 bases lay outside the gene matches. The CDR3 consists of 15 residues. CDR3 coding DNA: TGCGCCAGCAGCTTTTCGCGGGAGAGCACAGATACGCAGTATTTT. The encoded protein is CASSFSRESTDTQYF.

This clonotype turned up a few times. This chain links TRBV5-6 with TRBJ2-3, with 8 bases aligning to TRBD2. Germline CDR1 reads SGHDT; CDR2 reads YYEEEE. V was pared by 1 base and J by 8 bases, with 6 bases of the junction left unmatched. This CDR3 comprises 14 residues. CDR3 DNA: TGTGCCAGCAGCTTGTGGGCGGGAGGACTTACGCAGTATTTT. It codes for CASSLWAGGLTQYF.

This chain uses TRBV15 with TRBJ1-5, with D unclear. This CDR3 is built from 13 residues. Trimming cost V 1 base and J 6 bases, with 7 bases left between them. Germline CDR1 reads LNHNV; CDR2 reads YYDKDF (reference sequence). The CDR3 DNA sequence: TGTGCCACCAGCAGAGGTGTGGCTCAGCCCCAGCATTTT. Its translation: CATSRGVAQPQHF. The complete variable domain, with remaining parts taken from reference TRBV15 and TRBJ1-5, reads DAMVIQNPRYQVTQFGKPVTLSCSQTLNHNVMYWYQQKSSQAPKLLFHYYDKDFNNEADTPDNFQSRRPNTSFCFLDIRSPGLGDTAMYLCATSRGVAQPQHFGDGTRLSIL.

In the case of this clonotype: Its ends do not fully match the called genes, so a read error is possible. The rearrangement joins TRBV28 to TRBJ1-1, with D hard to call. The CDR3 covers 11 residues. Germline V gives CDR1 MDHEN, CDR2 SYDVKM. CDR3 sequence (DNA): TGTGCCTGCAGTTACCACACTGAAGCTTTCTTT. It codes for CACSYHTEAFF.

This clonotype was seen only a few times. The rearrangement joins TRBV6-2 or TRBV6-3 to TRBJ1-6; the D gene is possibly TRBD1 (5 bases). V dropped 2 bases and J dropped 10 bases, with 15 bases sitting between them. The CDR3 has 15 residues. CDR1 and CDR2 (germline): MNHEY, SVGEGT. The CDR3 loop reads CASSYPPGFSSPLHF. The DNA of the CDR3 is TGTGCCAGCAGTTACCCACCAGGGTTTTCGTCACCCCTCCACTTT.

This chain joins TRBV7-2 and TRBJ2-7; D ambiguous. The V gene lost 5 bases and the J gene lost 4 bases, with 6 bases spanning the gap. From germline, CDR1 is SGHTA and CDR2 FQGNSA. The CDR3 runs 11 residues. The CDR3 DNA follows: TGTGCCAGCAGCCCCCAATACGAGCAGTACTTC. Residues: CASSPQYEQYF. The whole variable domain, remainder taken from reference TRBV7-2 and TRBJ2-7, is GAGVSQSPSNKVTEKGKDVELRCDPISGHTALYWYRQSLGQGLEFLIYFQGNSAPDKSGLPSDRFSAERTGGSVSTLTIQRTQQEDSAVYLCASSPQYEQYFGPGTRLTVT.

This rearrangement joins TRBV12-3 or TRBV12-4 to TRBJ2-7; D is uncertain. V was pared by 8 bases and J by 0 bases, with 17 bases between. This CDR3 spans 15 amino acids. CDR3 in DNA: TGTGCCAGCTCCCCCGTGAAGGCTGGCTCCTACGAGCAGTACTTC. Encoded protein: CASSPVKAGSYEQYF.

This sequence joins TRBV6-1 and TRBJ1-2; a possible D gene is TRBD1 (5 bases). CDR1 is MNHNS and CDR2 is SASEGT in the germline V gene. The CDR3 covers 15 residues. The V gene lost 7 bases and the J gene lost 2 bases, with 17 bases spanning the gap. Written as DNA, the CDR3 is TGTGCCAGCACCCCCATAGCGGGGGTAAACTATGGCTACACCTTC. Translated: CASTPIAGVNYGYTF.

V usage is TRBV20-1 and J usage is TRBJ1-2; a possible D gene is TRBD1 (5 bases). Germline V gene lookup returns CDR1 DFQATT and CDR2 SNEGSKA (reference sequence). V shed 0 bases and J shed 4 bases, with 21 bases lying between them. The CDR3 length is 17 residues. The CDR3 DNA reads as TGCAGTGCTAGAGATCACCGGGCAGGGAAACCCGCCTATGGCTACACCTTC. It codes for CSARDHRAGKPAYGYTF.

The chain carries TRBV29-1 and TRBJ2-7, with 9 bases fitting TRBD1. The CDR3 is made up of 11 amino acids. Germline V gives CDR1 SQVTM, CDR2 ANQGSEA. V lost 7 bases, J lost 11 bases, and 9 bases stayed unmatched. The CDR3 sequence is CSAQQGAVEYF. For the CDR3, the DNA is TGCAGCGCCCAACAGGGGGCGGTGGAGTACTTC.

This clonotype turned up a few times. V usage is TRBV4-1 and J usage is TRBJ2-5; D is possibly TRBD2 (5 bases). This CDR3 spans 17 amino acids. V lost 1 base, J lost 2 bases, and 17 bases lay in between. Germline values: CDR1 MGHRA, CDR2 YSYEKL. In nucleotides, the CDR3 is TGCGCCAGCAGCCAAGCTTCCTTGAGGGTGTATCAAGAGACCCAGTACTTC. Protein: CASSQASLRVYQETQYF.

The chain is built from TRBV5-1 and TRBJ2-1, with a weak D call TRBD2 (6 bases). CDR3 length: 17 amino acids. In germline, CDR1 is SGHRS, CDR2 YFSETQ. Trimming pared 0 bases from V and 6 bases from J, leaving 19 bases between. The CDR3 DNA follows: TGCGCCAGCAGCTTGGGACAGTTTTCTCGGGAGAGCAATGAGCAGTTCTTC. Protein product: CASSLGQFSRESNEQFF.

This clonotype was found once. This chain connects TRBV28 to TRBJ2-7, with TRBD2 as a possible D gene (6 bases). The V gene's germline CDR1 is MDHEN and CDR2 SYDVKM. This CDR3 comprises 15 residues. V lost 5 bases and J lost 0, with 14 bases in between. CDR3: CASSLPGSLSYEQYF. In DNA form, the CDR3 reads TGTGCCAGCAGTCTCCCCGGGAGTCTCTCCTACGAGCAGTACTTC.

In its sample, this clonotype is large. The chain links TRBV7-2 to TRBJ2-5; D not certain. The CDR3 contains 13 residues. V was clipped by 7 bases and J by 1 base, with 10 bases between them. Per the germline V gene, CDR1 is SGHTA and CDR2 is FQGNSA. CDR3 DNA sequence: TGTGCCAGCACCACTTACTCCCAAGAGACCCAGTACTTC. Translation: CASTTYSQETQYF.

This clonotype was detected a few times. This CDR3 reads CASSGIFRGPYGYTF. DNA of the CDR3: TGTGCCAGCAGTGGGATTTTCAGGGGGCCCTATGGCTACACCTTC. This chain uses TRBV6-1 with TRBJ1-2; the match to TRBD1 covers 8 bases. V shed 4 bases, J shed 4 bases, and the junction held 8 bases outside the gene matches. Germline CDR1 MNHNS, CDR2 SASEGT. This CDR3 comprises 15 residues.

The chain carries TRBV15 and TRBJ2-7; D possibly matches TRBD1 or TRBD2 (5 bases each). The V gene's germline CDR1 is LNHNV and CDR2 YYDKDF (reference sequence). V lost 1 base to trimming and J lost 3 bases, with 22 bases between them. The CDR3 totals 18 residues. CDR3 coding DNA: TGTGCCACCAGCAGAGGAATGGGGACGTCAGGTCCCTACTACGAGCAGTACTTC. This gives the protein CATSRGMGTSGPYYEQYF. Filled out from reference TRBV15 and TRBJ2-7, the complete variable domain reads DAMVIQNPRYQVTQFGKPVTLSCSQTLNHNVMYWYQQKSSQAPKLLFHYYDKDFNNEADTPDNFQSRRPNTSFCFLDIRSPGLGDTAMYLCATSRGMGTSGPYYEQYFGPGTRLTVT.

The sample holds a few counts of this clonotype. The rearrangement uses TRBV20-1 and TRBJ2-5; 8 bases line up with TRBD1. This CDR3 spans 16 amino acids. Unmatched junction bases numbered 14, after V lost 3 bases and J lost 5 bases. Germline V gene data show CDR1 as DFQATT and CDR2 as SNEGSKA (reference sequence). CDR3 protein: CSASPPGDRITETQYF. The DNA for the CDR3 is TGCAGTGCTAGCCCTCCGGGGGACAGGATTACGGAGACCCAGTACTTC.

V gene TRBV18 combines with J gene TRBJ2-7, with 11 bases aligning to TRBD2. The J segment lost 7 bases and the V segment lost 3 bases, leaving 14 bases of the junction unmatched. Germline CDR1 reads KGHSH; CDR2 reads LQKENI. The CDR3 is 17 amino acids. The CDR3 DNA reads as TGTGCCAGCTCACCCCCCGGACTAGCGGGCTCCTCGGGAGAGCAGTACTTC. Amino acid sequence: CASSPPGLAGSSGEQYF.

This rearrangement joins TRBV19 to TRBJ1-5; TRBD1 agrees at 9 bases. The CDR3 loop spans 14 amino acids. Germline V gene lookup returns CDR1 LNHDA and CDR2 SQIVND (reference sequence). The trim removed 5 bases at V and 6 bases at J, leaving 5 bases unmatched. CDR3 bases: TGTGCCAGTAGTGGGGACAGGGCGGGTCAGCCCCAGCATTTT. Translating gives CASSGDRAGQPQHF.

The chain joins TRBV11-3 to TRBJ2-1; the D is unclear. V was trimmed by 1 base and J by 0 bases, leaving 4 bases between them. There are 14 residues in the CDR3. Germline values: CDR1 SGHNT, CDR2 YENEEA. The CDR3 region is CASSLGGSYNEQFF. CDR3 bases: TGTGCCAGCAGCTTAGGAGGCTCCTACAATGAGCAGTTCTTC. Combining the CDR3 with reference TRBV11-3 and TRBJ2-1 gives the whole variable domain EAGVVQSPRYKIIEKKQPVAFWCNPISGHNTLYWYLQNLGQGPELLIRYENEEAVDDSQLPKDRFSAERLKGVDSTLKIQPAELGDSAVYLCASSLGGSYNEQFFGPGTRLTVL.

Only a few counts were recorded for this clonotype. This sequence joins TRBV24-1 and TRBJ2-1, with 11 bases lining up with TRBD2. Trimming cost V 6 bases and J 4 bases; bases outside gene matches: 10. This CDR3 spans 17 amino acids. Per germline, CDR1 KGHDR and CDR2 SFDVKD. CDR3 in amino acids: CATSFGGLADNYNEQFF. The CDR3 region has the DNA TGTGCCACCAGTTTTGGGGGACTAGCGGACAATTACAATGAGCAGTTCTTC.